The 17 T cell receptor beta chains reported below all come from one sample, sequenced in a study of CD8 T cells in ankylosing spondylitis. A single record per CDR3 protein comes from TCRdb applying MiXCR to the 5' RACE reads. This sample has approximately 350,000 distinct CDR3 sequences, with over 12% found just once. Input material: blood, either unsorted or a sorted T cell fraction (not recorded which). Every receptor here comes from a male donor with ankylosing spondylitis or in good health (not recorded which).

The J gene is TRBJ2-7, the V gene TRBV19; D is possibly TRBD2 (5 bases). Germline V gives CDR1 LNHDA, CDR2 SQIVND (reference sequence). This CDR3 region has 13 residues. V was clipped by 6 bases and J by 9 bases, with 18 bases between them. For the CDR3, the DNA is TGTGCCAGTAGAGACGCGCCGCAGAGGGTGCAGTACTTC. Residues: CASRDAPQRVQYF.

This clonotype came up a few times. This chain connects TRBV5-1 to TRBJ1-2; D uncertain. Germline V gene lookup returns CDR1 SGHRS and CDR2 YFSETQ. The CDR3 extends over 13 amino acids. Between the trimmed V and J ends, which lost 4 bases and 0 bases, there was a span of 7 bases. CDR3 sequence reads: CASSRAANYGYTF. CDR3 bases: TGCGCCAGCAGCCGCGCAGCTAACTATGGCTACACCTTC.

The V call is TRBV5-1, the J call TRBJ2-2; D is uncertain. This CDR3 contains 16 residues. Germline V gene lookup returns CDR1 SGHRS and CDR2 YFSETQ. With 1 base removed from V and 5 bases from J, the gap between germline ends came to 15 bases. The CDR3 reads CASSLIFSLGTGELFF. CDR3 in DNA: TGCGCCAGCAGCTTGATATTTTCCCTAGGGACCGGGGAGCTGTTTTTT.

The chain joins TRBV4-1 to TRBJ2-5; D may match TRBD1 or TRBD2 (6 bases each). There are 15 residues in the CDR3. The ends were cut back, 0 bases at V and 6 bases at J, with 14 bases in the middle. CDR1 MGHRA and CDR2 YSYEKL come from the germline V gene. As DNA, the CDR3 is TGCGCCAGCAGCCAAGACCCCGGGGGCCTAAAGACCCAGTACTTC. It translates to CASSQDPGGLKTQYF.

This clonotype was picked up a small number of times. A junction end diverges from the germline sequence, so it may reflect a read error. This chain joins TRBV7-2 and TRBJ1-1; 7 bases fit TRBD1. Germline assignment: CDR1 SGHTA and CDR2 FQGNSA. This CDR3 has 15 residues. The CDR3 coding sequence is TGTGTCAGCAGCTCGGGAGGGGGCGTGAACACTGAAGCTTTCTTT. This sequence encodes CVSSSGGGVNTEAFF.

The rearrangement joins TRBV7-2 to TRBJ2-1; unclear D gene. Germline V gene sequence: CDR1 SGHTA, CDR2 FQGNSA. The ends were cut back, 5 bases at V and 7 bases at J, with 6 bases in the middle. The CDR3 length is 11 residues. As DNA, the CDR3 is TGTGCCAGCAGCCCCAAGAATGAGCAGTTCTTC. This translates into CASSPKNEQFF.

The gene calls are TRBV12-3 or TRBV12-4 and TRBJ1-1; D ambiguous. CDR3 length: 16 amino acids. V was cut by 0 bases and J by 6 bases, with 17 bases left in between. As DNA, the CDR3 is TGTGCCAGCAGTTTAGCAGGGCTGGCTCACCGGGCTGAAGCTTTCTTT. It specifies CASSLAGLAHRAEAFF.

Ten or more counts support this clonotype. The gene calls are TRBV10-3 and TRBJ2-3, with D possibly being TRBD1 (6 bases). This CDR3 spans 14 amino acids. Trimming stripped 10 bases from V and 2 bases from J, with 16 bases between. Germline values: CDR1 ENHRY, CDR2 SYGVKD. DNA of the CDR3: TGTGCCACCCAAAGACAGGATTACACAGATACGCAGTATTTT. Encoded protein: CATQRQDYTDTQYF.

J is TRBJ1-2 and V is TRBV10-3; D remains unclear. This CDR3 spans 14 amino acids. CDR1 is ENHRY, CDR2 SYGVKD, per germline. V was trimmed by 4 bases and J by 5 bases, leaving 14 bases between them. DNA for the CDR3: TGTGCCATCAGTGGAATCCGGGGAAATTATGGCTACACCTTC. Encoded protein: CAISGIRGNYGYTF.

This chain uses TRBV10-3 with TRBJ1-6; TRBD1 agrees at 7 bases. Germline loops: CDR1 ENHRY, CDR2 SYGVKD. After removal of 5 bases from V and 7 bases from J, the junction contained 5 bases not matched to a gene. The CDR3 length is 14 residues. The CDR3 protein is CAISLDRRNSPLHF. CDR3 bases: TGTGCCATCAGTTTGGACAGGAGGAATTCACCCCTCCACTTT.

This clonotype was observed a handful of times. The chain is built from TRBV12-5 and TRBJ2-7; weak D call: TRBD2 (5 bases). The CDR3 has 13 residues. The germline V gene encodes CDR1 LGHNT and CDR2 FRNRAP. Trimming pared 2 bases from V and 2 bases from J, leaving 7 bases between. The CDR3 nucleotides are TGTGCTAGTGGTTTGAGCGGAGCCTACGAGCAGTACTTC. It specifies CASGLSGAYEQYF. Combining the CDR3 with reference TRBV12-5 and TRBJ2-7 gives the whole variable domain DARVTQTPRHKVTEMGQEVTMRCQPILGHNTVFWYRQTMMQGLELLAYFRNRAPLDDSGMPKDRFSAEMPDATLATLKIQPSEPRDSAVYFCASGLSGAYEQYFGPGTRLTVT.

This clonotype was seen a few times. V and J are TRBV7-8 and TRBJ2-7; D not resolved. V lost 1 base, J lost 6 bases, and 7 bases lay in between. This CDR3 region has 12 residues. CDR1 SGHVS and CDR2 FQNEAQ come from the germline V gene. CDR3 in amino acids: CASSLVTGEQYF. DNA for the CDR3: TGTGCCAGCAGCTTAGTGACGGGCGAGCAGTACTTC. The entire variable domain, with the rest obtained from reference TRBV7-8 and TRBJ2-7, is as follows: GAGVSQSPRYKVAKRGQDVALRCDPISGHVSLFWYQQALGQGPEFLTYFQNEAQLDKSGLPSDRFFAERPEGSVSTLKIQRTQQEDSAVYLCASSLVTGEQYFGPGTRLTVT.

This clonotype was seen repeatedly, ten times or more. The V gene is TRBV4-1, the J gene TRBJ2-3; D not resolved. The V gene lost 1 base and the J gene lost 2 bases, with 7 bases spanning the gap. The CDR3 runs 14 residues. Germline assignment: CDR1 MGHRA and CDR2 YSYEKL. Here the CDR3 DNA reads TGCGCCAGCAGCCAAGTAAGGGACACAGATACGCAGTATTTT. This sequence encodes CASSQVRDTDTQYF.

CDR3 sequence (DNA): TGTGCCAGCAGCTTTGACCGGGGTCCCCCACAGAATGAGCAGTTCTTC. Translation gives CASSFDRGPPQNEQFF. The chain employs TRBV13 and TRBJ2-1; a weak D match, TRBD2 (5 bases). The V gene's germline CDR1 is PRHDT and CDR2 FYEKMQ (reference sequence). V lost 3 bases, J lost 7 bases, and 19 bases lay in between. The CDR3 is 16 amino acids.

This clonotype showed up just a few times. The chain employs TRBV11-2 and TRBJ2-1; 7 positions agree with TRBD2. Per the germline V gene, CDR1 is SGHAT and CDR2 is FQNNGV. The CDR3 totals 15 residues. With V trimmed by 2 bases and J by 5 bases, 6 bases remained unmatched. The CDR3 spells CASSLSQGGNNEQFF. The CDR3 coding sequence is TGTGCCAGCAGCTTAAGCCAGGGAGGGAACAATGAGCAGTTCTTC.

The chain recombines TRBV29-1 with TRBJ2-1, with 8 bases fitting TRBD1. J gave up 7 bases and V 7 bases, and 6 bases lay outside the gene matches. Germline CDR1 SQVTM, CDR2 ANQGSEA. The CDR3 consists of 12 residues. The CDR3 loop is CSAEQGANEQFF. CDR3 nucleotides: TGCAGCGCCGAGCAGGGGGCAAATGAGCAGTTCTTC.

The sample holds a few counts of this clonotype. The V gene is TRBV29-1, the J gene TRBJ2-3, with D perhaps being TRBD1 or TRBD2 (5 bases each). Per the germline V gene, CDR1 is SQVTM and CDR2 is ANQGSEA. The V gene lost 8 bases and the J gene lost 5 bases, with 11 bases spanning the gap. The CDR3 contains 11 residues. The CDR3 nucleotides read TGCAGCTCATTTGGGGGAGATACGCAGTATTTT. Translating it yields CSSFGGDTQYF.